This entry lists 26 T cell receptor beta chains sequenced from one sample in a study of blood T cells in healthy people across ages. Alongside a J-beta primer mix, a sample-barcoded 5' primer served in a second PCR lasting about 7 to 12 cycles. TCRdb passed the 5' RACE reads through MiXCR, listing each CDR3 protein once. There are roughly 1.4 million distinct CDR3 sequences in the sample; almost 60% occur only once, and 6.5% to 8.5% lies in the top ten. Material for sequencing was blood. The receptors were gathered from a man younger than 35 in good health.

This CDR3 reads CASRTGGGSNEQFF. DNA for the CDR3: TGTGCCAGCAGGACTGGTGGGGGATCTAATGAGCAGTTCTTC. The genes are TRBV6-5 and TRBJ2-1; the D gene could be TRBD1 or TRBD2 (5 bases each). Germline CDR1 reads MNHEY; CDR2 reads SVGAGI. V was trimmed by 6 bases and J by 7 bases, leaving 16 bases between them. This CDR3 contains 14 residues.

CDR3 DNA sequence: TGTGCCACCAGTGACGGTGCAACTAATGAAAAACTGTTTTTT. This encodes CATSDGATNEKLFF. The rearrangement uses TRBV24-1 and TRBJ1-4; D remains ambiguous. V lost 4 bases to trimming and J lost 0 bases, with 5 bases between them. This CDR3 region has 14 residues. CDR1 is KGHDR and CDR2 is SFDVKD in the germline V gene.

About this clonotype: One junction end does not reproduce the germline sequence, and a read error may be involved. The chain uses TRBV4-1 and TRBJ2-3, with D uncertain. CDR1 and CDR2 from the germline V gene are MGHRA and YSYEKL. This CDR3 comprises 15 residues. CDR3 protein: CASSPHHVGTDTQYF. CDR3 nucleotide sequence: TGCGCCAGCAGCCCCCACCACGTCGGCACAGATACTCAGTATTTT.

The CDR3 DNA sequence: TGTGCCAGCAGCTTAGTTAGACTAGCGAGTGGCACAGATACGCAGTATTTT. Amino acid sequence: CASSLVRLASGTDTQYF. The chain couples TRBV7-2 to TRBJ2-3; 8 bases are a match to TRBD2. V dropped 1 base and J dropped 1; count of bases not matched to a gene: 7. This CDR3 is built from 17 residues. The germline V gene encodes CDR1 SGHTA and CDR2 FQGNSA.

The chain couples TRBV7-9 to TRBJ2-7; TRBD2 matches at 8 bases. This CDR3 spans 16 amino acids. V was pared by 8 bases and J by 1 base, with 13 bases of the junction left unmatched. CDR1 and CDR2 (germline): SEHNR, FQNEAQ (reference sequence). The CDR3 reads CASGPFFGLASYEQYF. The CDR3, as DNA: TGTGCCAGCGGTCCATTCTTCGGACTAGCTTCCTACGAGCAGTACTTC.

The chain is built from TRBV28 and TRBJ2-5; TRBD1 matches at 9 bases. The V and J ends lost 5 bases and 6 bases, in that order; junction bases with no gene match: 13. This CDR3 is built from 16 residues. CDR1 is MDHEN and CDR2 is SYDVKM in the germline V gene. The CDR3 bases are TGTGCCAGCAGTCCCCTGGCGGGACAGGGCTCGAAGACCCAGTACTTC. Its translation: CASSPLAGQGSKTQYF.

V and J are TRBV7-9 and TRBJ1-2; perhaps TRBD1 as D (5 bases). This CDR3 has 13 residues. V shed 2 bases and J shed 8 bases, with 12 bases lying between them. Germline V gene data show CDR1 as SEHNR and CDR2 as FQNEAQ (reference sequence). CDR3 region: CASSLSGTEGYTF. The CDR3, as DNA: TGTGCCAGCAGCTTATCAGGGACTGAGGGCTACACCTTC.

The CDR3 loop reads CASSYPDRDHEQYF. CDR3 nucleotides: TGTGCCAGCAGTTACCCGGACAGGGACCACGAGCAGTACTTC. The chain employs TRBV6-5 and TRBJ2-7; 8 bases agree with TRBD1. The CDR3 runs to 14 residues. Germline lookup yields CDR1 MNHEY and CDR2 SVGAGI. Trimming at V came to 2 bases and at J to 5 bases, leaving 5 bases not matched to a gene.

This clonotype was observed a handful of times. The rearrangement uses TRBV24-1 and TRBJ2-5; D is unresolved. Trimming pared 2 bases from V and 7 bases from J, leaving 7 bases between. Germline V gene data show CDR1 as KGHDR and CDR2 as SFDVKD. This CDR3 comprises 12 residues. CDR3 nucleotides: TGTGCCACCAGTGATTCCGTGGGGACCCAGTACTTC. This codes for CATSDSVGTQYF.

This chain links TRBV5-1 with TRBJ2-7; possibly TRBD1 for D (6 bases). Gene TRBJ2-5 matches the end of the DNA better, so the J call may be wrong. This CDR3 contains 14 residues. Per the germline V gene, CDR1 is SGHRS and CDR2 is YFSETQ. CDR3: CASSLLQGRETQYF. The CDR3 DNA reads TGCGCCAGCAGCCTATTACAGGGAAGGGAGACCCAGTACTTC.

The V gene is TRBV7-2, the J gene TRBJ2-7, with TRBD2 matching 10 bases. Germline V gene data show CDR1 as SGHTA and CDR2 as FQGNSA. CDR3 length equals 20 residues. V was pared by 0 bases and J by 2 bases, with 16 bases of the junction left unmatched. CDR3 loop: CASSLATLRTSGVHPYEQYF. In DNA, the CDR3 is TGTGCCAGCAGCTTAGCTACATTACGCACTAGCGGGGTCCACCCCTACGAGCAGTACTTC.

This clonotype has more than one count but fewer than ten. The rearrangement links TRBV7-9 to TRBJ1-1; D unclear. The CDR3 has 12 amino acids. V was shortened by 6 bases and J by 3 bases, with 8 bases between the two germline ends. Germline assignment: CDR1 SEHNR and CDR2 FQNEAQ (reference sequence). As DNA, the CDR3 is TGTGCCAGCAGGGGGAGGGACACTGAAGCTTTCTTT. This sequence encodes CASRGRDTEAFF. Supplemented by reference TRBV7-9 and TRBJ1-1, the full variable domain reads DTGVSQNPRHKITKRGQNVTFRCDPISEHNRLYWYRQTLGQGPEFLTYFQNEAQLEKSRLLSDRFSAERPKGSFSTLEIQRTEQGDSAMYLCASRGRDTEAFFGQGTRLTVV.

The chain employs TRBV15 and TRBJ2-7; 8 nucleotides match TRBD1. The CDR3 extends over 17 amino acids. The ends lost 0 bases at V and 2 bases at J; junction bases unmatched: 9. Germline CDR1 LNHNV, CDR2 YYDKDF (reference sequence). CDR3 residues: CATSRDLRDRTTYEQYF. The DNA for the CDR3 is TGTGCCACCAGCAGAGATTTAAGGGACAGGACCACCTACGAGCAGTACTTC. Variable domain in full (rest from reference TRBV15 and TRBJ2-7): DAMVIQNPRYQVTQFGKPVTLSCSQTLNHNVMYWYQQKSSQAPKLLFHYYDKDFNNEADTPDNFQSRRPNTSFCFLDIRSPGLGDTAMYLCATSRDLRDRTTYEQYFGPGTRLTVT.

In this sample, this clonotype turned up a few times. This chain uses TRBV20-1 with TRBJ1-4; D not resolved. Germline lookup yields CDR1 DFQATT and CDR2 SNEGSKA (reference sequence). The CDR3 is 11 amino acids. The ends were cut back, 3 bases at V and 5 bases at J, with 4 bases in the middle. CDR3 amino acids: CSARLNEKLFF. The CDR3 nucleotides are TGCAGTGCTAGGTTGAATGAAAAACTGTTTTTT.

The chain recombines TRBV2 with TRBJ1-4; D call uncertain. This CDR3 contains 15 residues. V lost 6 bases to trimming and J lost 3 bases, with 14 bases between them. The germline V gene encodes CDR1 SNHLY and CDR2 FYNNEI. The CDR3 region is CASRAVPTANEKLFF. CDR3 nucleotide sequence: TGTGCCAGCAGAGCCGTTCCTACGGCTAATGAAAAACTGTTTTTT. The whole variable domain, remainder taken from reference TRBV2 and TRBJ1-4, is EPEVTQTPSHQVTQMGQEVILRCVPISNHLYFYWYRQILGQKVEFLVSFYNNEISEKSEIFDDQFSVERPDGSNFTLKIRSTKLEDSAMYFCASRAVPTANEKLFFGSGTQLSVL.

This sequence joins TRBV4-1 and TRBJ1-1, with D possibly being TRBD1 (5 bases). From germline, CDR1 is MGHRA and CDR2 YSYEKL. The CDR3 has 16 amino acids. V lost 4 bases and J 2 bases, leaving 17 bases between the germline ends. The DNA for the CDR3 is TGCGCCAGCAGCCGTGACGTAGGGCAGGGTAACACTGAAGCTTTCTTT. This encodes CASSRDVGQGNTEAFF.

The rearrangement uses TRBV25-1 and TRBJ2-3; TRBD2 agrees at 8 bases. V dropped 8 bases and J dropped 1; count of bases not matched to a gene: 2. The CDR3 length is 13 residues. Germline V CDR1 and CDR2: MGHDK, SYGVNS. The CDR3 sequence: CASHSGGTDTQYF. Here the CDR3 DNA reads TGTGCCAGCCATAGCGGGGGCACAGATACGCAGTATTTT.

This clonotype has just one count. The chain couples TRBV7-6 to TRBJ2-3; 8 positions agree with TRBD2. The germline V gene encodes CDR1 SGHVS and CDR2 FNYEAQ. The V segment lost 1 base and the J segment 4 bases; nucleotides outside the gene matches: 7. The length of the CDR3 is 16 residues. CDR3 in DNA: TGTGCCAGCAGCTTAGTACCGGGAGGGAGGGCAGATACGCAGTATTTT. Protein product: CASSLVPGGRADTQYF.

The chain is built from TRBV7-2 and TRBJ2-3; tentative D call: TRBD2 (5 bases). V lost 3 bases and J 0 bases, leaving 10 bases between the germline ends. The CDR3 consists of 15 residues. In germline, CDR1 is SGHTA, CDR2 FQGNSA. The CDR3 DNA reads TGTGCCAGCAGCTTGGAGGACTTTAGCACAGATACGCAGTATTTT. It is translated as CASSLEDFSTDTQYF. The variable domain in full, completed from reference TRBV7-2 and TRBJ2-3, reads GAGVSQSPSNKVTEKGKDVELRCDPISGHTALYWYRQSLGQGLEFLIYFQGNSAPDKSGLPSDRFSAERTGGSVSTLTIQRTQQEDSAVYLCASSLEDFSTDTQYFGPGTRLTVL.

V and J are TRBV20-1 and TRBJ2-7; no clear D. Germline V gives CDR1 DFQATT, CDR2 SNEGSKA (reference sequence). The CDR3 totals 12 residues. Between the trimmed V and J ends, which lost 1 base and 6 bases, there was a span of 10 bases. For the CDR3, the DNA is TGCAGTGCTAGAGGTCCCGCCCCCGAGCAGTACTTC. Translated, it gives CSARGPAPEQYF.

This chain joins TRBV20-1 and TRBJ2-3; a possible D gene is TRBD2 (5 bases). Germline assignment: CDR1 DFQATT and CDR2 SNEGSKA (reference sequence). The CDR3 is made up of 15 amino acids. V was trimmed by 3 bases and J by 1 base, leaving 14 bases between them. The CDR3 sequence is CSASRSPAGTDTQYF. DNA for the CDR3: TGCAGTGCTAGCCGCTCTCCAGCGGGCACAGATACGCAGTATTTT.

This chain connects TRBV18 to TRBJ2-3, with 9 positions matching TRBD1. The trim removed 6 bases at V and 5 bases at J, leaving 6 bases unmatched. CDR1 is KGHSH, CDR2 LQKENI, per germline. The CDR3 totals 14 residues. The CDR3 sequence is CASSRGQGQDTQYF. The CDR3 DNA follows: TGTGCCAGCTCTCGCGGACAGGGGCAAGATACGCAGTATTTT.

There are many counts of this clonotype. This chain connects TRBV6-2 or TRBV6-3 to TRBJ2-7; D not certain. Germline CDR1 and CDR2: MNHEY and SVGEGT. V was cut by 6 bases and J by 6 bases, with 18 bases left in between. CDR3 length: 14 amino acids. The CDR3 loop reads CASSLTSPTGEQYF. The CDR3 coding sequence is TGTGCCAGCAGCTTAACAAGCCCTACGGGCGAGCAGTACTTC.

The genes are TRBV20-1 and TRBJ2-7; D is ambiguous. CDR1 DFQATT and CDR2 SNEGSKA come from the germline V gene (reference sequence). V was pared by 5 bases and J by 0 bases, with 14 bases between. CDR3 size: 14 residues. CDR3 in amino acids: CSAAPPTSSYEQYF. CDR3 DNA: TGCAGTGCTGCCCCTCCGACAAGCTCCTACGAGCAGTACTTC.

This chain connects TRBV5-1 to TRBJ2-1; 8 bases align to TRBD1. Germline V lookup: CDR1 SGHRS, CDR2 YFSETQ. The CDR3 runs to 15 residues. V lost 6 bases to trimming and J lost 3 bases; unmatched junction nucleotides: 8. CDR3 in DNA: TGCGCCAGCACCCTGGGACAGGACGACTACAATGAGCAGTTCTTC. It yields the protein CASTLGQDDYNEQFF.

The gene calls are TRBV29-1 and TRBJ2-7, with 8 bases fitting TRBD1. The germline gives CDR1 SQVTM, CDR2 ANQGSEA. The V segment lost 7 bases and the J segment 3 bases; nucleotides outside the gene matches: 5. The CDR3 has 12 residues. The CDR3 sequence is CSARQGRYEQYF. The CDR3 DNA is TGCAGCGCTAGACAGGGGCGCTACGAGCAGTACTTC.